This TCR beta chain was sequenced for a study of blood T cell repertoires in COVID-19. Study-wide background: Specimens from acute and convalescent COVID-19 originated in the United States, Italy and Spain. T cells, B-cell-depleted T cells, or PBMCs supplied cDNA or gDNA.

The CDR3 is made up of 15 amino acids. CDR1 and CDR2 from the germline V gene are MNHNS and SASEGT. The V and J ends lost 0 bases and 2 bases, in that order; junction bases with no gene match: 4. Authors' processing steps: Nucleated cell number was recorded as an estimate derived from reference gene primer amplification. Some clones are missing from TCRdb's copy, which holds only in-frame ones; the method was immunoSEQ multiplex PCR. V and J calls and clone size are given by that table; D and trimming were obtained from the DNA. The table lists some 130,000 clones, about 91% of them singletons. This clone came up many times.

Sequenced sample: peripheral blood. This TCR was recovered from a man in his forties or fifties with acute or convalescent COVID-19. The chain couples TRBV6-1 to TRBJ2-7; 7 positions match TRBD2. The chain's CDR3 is CASSEAGAGAYEQYF. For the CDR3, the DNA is TGTGCCAGCAGTGAAGCCGGGGCGGGGGCCTACGAGCAGTACTTC.